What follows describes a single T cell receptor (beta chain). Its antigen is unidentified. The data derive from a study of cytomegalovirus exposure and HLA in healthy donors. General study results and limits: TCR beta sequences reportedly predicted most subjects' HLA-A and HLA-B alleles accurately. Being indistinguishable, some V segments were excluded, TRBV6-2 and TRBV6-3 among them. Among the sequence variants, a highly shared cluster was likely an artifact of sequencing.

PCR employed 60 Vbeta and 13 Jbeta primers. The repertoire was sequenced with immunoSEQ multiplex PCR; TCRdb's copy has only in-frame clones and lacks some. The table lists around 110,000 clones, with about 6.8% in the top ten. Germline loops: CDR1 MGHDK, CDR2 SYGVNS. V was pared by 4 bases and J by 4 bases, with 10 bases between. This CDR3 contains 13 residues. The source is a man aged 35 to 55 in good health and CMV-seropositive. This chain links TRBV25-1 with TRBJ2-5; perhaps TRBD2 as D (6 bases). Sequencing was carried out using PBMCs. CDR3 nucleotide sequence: TGTGCCAGCAGTGTACCCGGGGGAGAGACCCAGTACTTC. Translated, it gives CASSVPGGETQYF. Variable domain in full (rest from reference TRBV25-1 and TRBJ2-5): EADIYQTPRYLVIGTGKKITLECSQTMGHDKMYWYQQDPGMELHLIHYSYGVNSTEKGDLSSESTVSRIRTEHFPLTLESARPSHTSQYLCASSVPGGETQYFGPGTRLLVL.